The T cell receptor (beta chain) described here comes from a study of T cell repertoires in cytomegalovirus infection. Study-wide context: Epitope selection comprised recently identified HLA-C-restricted CMV epitopes and well-studied HLA-B-restricted CMV epitopes. Signatures in public TCR beta sequences pointed to both CMV infection and matching HLA type.

The CDR3 consists of 19 residues. Germline trimming cut 0 bases from V and 2 bases from J; bases unmatched to any gene: 14. General study results and limits: The cumulative frequency of public TCR beta families identified carriers of CMV plus the relevant HLA. Ex vivo, HLA-C-restricted CMV-specific TCR beta clonotypes prevailed over the rest of the response.

To note about this clonotype: Its cognate antigen is unknown.

TCRdb ran MiXCR on the reads and lists one entry per CDR3 protein. This sample has around 310,000 distinct CDR3 sequences, with 25% to 30% found just once. J is TRBJ1-2 and V is TRBV12-3 or TRBV12-4, with 8 bases fitting TRBD1. The receptor was isolated from a human donor in good health (CMV status not recorded). Some clones in this sample may be carry-over from other donors' samples. Sequencing used cultured PBMCs, obtained from culture after CMV antigen stimulation. This CDR3 is CASSLAPGVGTGQNYGYTF. The CDR3 DNA reads as TGTGCCAGCAGTTTAGCTCCTGGGGTGGGGACAGGACAGAACTATGGCTACACCTTC.